The source of this T cell receptor beta chain is a study of response to subunit inactivated influenza vaccine. This clonotype was seen many times. What it binds is not known. In germline, CDR1 is SGHRS, CDR2 YFSETQ. Trimming at V came to 0 bases and at J to 6 bases, leaving 9 bases not matched to a gene. CDR3 length: 18 amino acids. Findings and limits, study-wide: The authors put forward the suggestion that each seasonal influenza vaccination may bring in only a limited number of new T cells.

TCRdb independently ran MiXCR on the RT-PCR reads; one entry per CDR3 protein. The table shows 430,000 or so distinct CDR3 sequences, with approximately 10% occurring only once. This clonotype was sampled from a man in his fifties who received an inactivated influenza vaccine. The V gene is TRBV5-1, the J gene TRBJ2-3, with 14 bases fitting TRBD2. The starting material was PBMCs from blood, obtained 45 days after vaccination. CDR3 amino acids: CASSLAVTSGGALDTQYF. In DNA form, the CDR3 reads TGCGCCAGCAGCTTGGCTGTGACTAGCGGGGGGGCTCTCGATACGCAGTATTTT.